Shown below are 17 T cell receptor beta chains from a single sample sequenced in a study of blood T cell repertoires in COVID-19. Clones were sequenced by immunoSEQ multiplex PCR, and TCRdb holds only the in-frame ones, with some missing. The table includes some 130,000 clones, over 75% detected once. Sample: peripheral blood. These receptor sequences come from a man older than 75 with acute or convalescent COVID-19.

This clone was recorded once. The chain has TRBV27 and TRBJ1-5; D not certain. V was cut by 2 bases and J by 6 bases, with 23 bases left in between. Germline V gives CDR1 MNHEY, CDR2 SMNVEV (reference sequence). The CDR3 contains 18 residues. The CDR3 protein is CASSLGGGNVNSGQPQHF. DNA of the CDR3: TGTGCCAGCAGTTTAGGAGGAGGGAATGTTAATTCGGGTCAGCCCCAGCATTTT.

As regards this clone: This specimen includes other DNA sequences encoding the same CDR3. J is TRBJ1-2 and V is TRBV18; 7 nucleotides line up with TRBD1. Germline-derived CDR1 and CDR2 are KGHSH and LQKENI. With V trimmed by 6 bases and J by 3 bases, 4 bases remained unmatched. This CDR3 has 13 residues. In nucleotides, the CDR3 is TGTGCCAGCTCTCCGGGGACAGACTATGGCTACACCTTC. This sequence encodes CASSPGTDYGYTF.

This chain connects TRBV20-1 to TRBJ2-5; TRBD1 matches 9 bases. This CDR3 comprises 11 residues. The ends lost 5 bases at V and 9 bases at J; junction bases unmatched: 4. Germline CDR1 and CDR2: DFQATT and SNEGSKA (reference sequence). CDR3: CSAGTGLSQYF. For the CDR3, the DNA is TGCAGTGCTGGGACAGGGTTGTCCCAGTACTTC.

The rearrangement links TRBV6-4 to TRBJ2-3; 9 bases map to TRBD2. The ends lost 7 bases at V and 1 base at J; junction bases unmatched: 21. This CDR3 spans 20 amino acids. Looked up from germline, CDR1 is MRHNA and CDR2 is SNTAGT. The CDR3 DNA follows: TGTGCCAGCACTACGGATAGCGGGAGCCCAAGGGGGTACGGCACAGATACGCAGTATTTT. The encoded protein is CASTTDSGSPRGYGTDTQYF.

This clone is a singleton in its sample. The chain recombines TRBV5-1 with TRBJ1-2; 9 bases are a match to TRBD1. V lost 0 bases, J lost 3 bases, and 3 bases stayed unmatched. This CDR3 region has 15 residues. Germline assignment: CDR1 SGHRS and CDR2 YFSETQ. The CDR3 loop is CASSLDDRGDYGYTF. As DNA, the CDR3 is TGCGCCAGCAGCTTGGACGACAGGGGGGACTATGGCTACACCTTC.

V gene TRBV19 combines with J gene TRBJ1-1; the match to TRBD1 covers 7 bases. This CDR3 has 14 residues. Germline trimming cut 7 bases from V and 1 base from J; bases unmatched to any gene: 6. Germline V lookup: CDR1 LNHDA, CDR2 SQIVND (reference sequence). This CDR3 is CASNTDRENTEAFF. CDR3 sequence (DNA): TGTGCCAGTAACACTGACAGGGAGAACACTGAAGCTTTCTTT.

V gene TRBV5-1 combines with J gene TRBJ1-5; D gene uncertain. This CDR3 comprises 14 residues. CDR1 and CDR2 (germline): SGHRS, YFSETQ. The germline V and J ends were trimmed by 1 base and 9 bases, with 14 bases remaining between them. As DNA, the CDR3 is TGCGCCAGCAGCTTGACAGACGGTATACCGCCCCAGCATTTT. Translating it yields CASSLTDGIPPQHF.

The chain joins TRBV18 to TRBJ1-2, with 7 bases identical to TRBD1. V lost 3 bases, J lost 5 bases, and 9 bases stayed unmatched. Looked up from germline, CDR1 is KGHSH and CDR2 is LQKENI. The CDR3 loop spans 15 amino acids. CDR3 in amino acids: CASSPDRTPAYGYTF. The CDR3 DNA sequence: TGTGCCAGCTCACCGGACAGGACCCCCGCTTATGGCTACACCTTC.

This clone was observed once. The J gene is TRBJ1-1, the V gene TRBV5-4, with a weak D call TRBD1 (6 bases). Trimming removed 4 bases at V and 2 bases at J, with 9 bases between. Germline V gene data show CDR1 as SGHNT and CDR2 as YYREEE (reference sequence). This CDR3 has 13 amino acids. CDR3 sequence reads: CASSRTENTEAFF. In DNA form, the CDR3 reads TGTGCCAGCAGCCGGACAGAAAACACTGAAGCTTTCTTT.

The J gene is TRBJ2-7, the V gene TRBV12-5; the match to TRBD2 covers 9 bases. J lost 12 bases, V lost 6 bases, and 9 bases had no gene match. The length of the CDR3 is 12 residues. Germline CDR1 LGHNT, CDR2 FRNRAP. DNA of the CDR3: TGTGCTAGTGGGGCGGGAGGGGGCTCTAGGTACTTC. Residues: CASGAGGGSRYF.

This clone was counted once. The V call is TRBV29-1, the J call TRBJ1-5, with D unclear. CDR3 length equals 12 residues. V lost 4 bases and J lost 11, with 15 bases in between. CDR1 is SQVTM and CDR2 is ANQGSEA in the germline V gene. The CDR3 DNA reads TGCAGCGTTGGGACTTCGGAAAGGACCCAGCATTTT. This codes for CSVGTSERTQHF.

The J gene is TRBJ1-1, the V gene TRBV18; 10 bases are a match to TRBD1. V was pared by 1 base and J by 5 bases, with 7 bases of the junction left unmatched. Germline V gene lookup returns CDR1 KGHSH and CDR2 LQKENI. This CDR3 has 16 residues. The CDR3 loop is CASSPLRDRGGTEAFF. The CDR3 DNA is TGTGCCAGCTCACCACTGAGGGACAGGGGAGGGACTGAAGCTTTCTTT. Full variable domain (rest looked up from reference TRBV18 and TRBJ1-1): NAGVMQNPRHLVRRRGQEARLRCSPMKGHSHVYWYRQLPEEGLKFMVYLQKENIIDESGMPKERFSAEFPKEGPSILRIQQVVRGDSAAYFCASSPLRDRGGTEAFFGQGTRLTVV.

The gene calls are TRBV5-4 and TRBJ2-5, with 10 bases lining up with TRBD2. The CDR3 has 14 residues. The trim removed 3 bases at V and 7 bases at J, leaving 6 bases unmatched. Germline lookup yields CDR1 SGHNT and CDR2 YYREEE (reference sequence). This chain's CDR3 is CASSSSGGLRTQYF. CDR3 DNA sequence: TGTGCCAGCAGCTCTAGCGGGGGTCTTAGGACCCAGTACTTC.

Only a few counts were recorded for this clone. This chain links TRBV28 with TRBJ2-3, with 9 nucleotides matching TRBD2. Germline V gene sequence: CDR1 MDHEN, CDR2 SYDVKM. V shed 8 bases and J 5 bases; nucleotides not matched to a gene: 17. This CDR3 has 17 residues. CDR3 coding DNA: TGTGCCAGCGCGTTGTTCTTGCGGGAGGGCCCAAGAGATACGCAGTATTTT. Protein: CASALFLREGPRDTQYF.

This clone was seen only once. The gene calls are TRBV30 and TRBJ2-6; 10 bases map to TRBD2. This CDR3 has 16 residues. The germline CDR1 and CDR2 sequences are GTSNPN and SVGIG (reference sequence). V trimming: 8 bases; J trimming: 0 bases; junction bases outside the gene matches: 7. The CDR3 is CAGQAGGTSGANVLTF. CDR3 DNA sequence: TGTGCCGGCCAAGCGGGAGGGACCTCTGGGGCCAACGTCCTGACTTTC. Together with reference TRBV30 and TRBJ2-6, the CDR3 gives the full variable domain: SQTIHQWPATLVQPVGSPLSLECTVEGTSNPNLYWYRQAAGRGLQLLFYSVGIGQISSEVPQNLSASRPQDRQFILSSKKLLLSDSGFYLCAGQAGGTSGANVLTFGAGSRLTVL.

The chain recombines TRBV7-6 with TRBJ2-1; TRBD2 matches 8 bases. V lost 1 base to trimming and J lost 8 bases; unmatched junction nucleotides: 7. The CDR3 totals 15 residues. Germline-derived CDR1 and CDR2 are SGHVS and FNYEAQ. The CDR3 protein is CASSLVGGGPDEQFF. Here the CDR3 DNA reads TGTGCCAGCAGCTTAGTCGGGGGGGGCCCTGATGAGCAGTTCTTC.

This sequence joins TRBV7-9 and TRBJ1-1, with a tentative D call TRBD1 (5 bases). Trimming removed 4 bases from V and 1 base from J, with 7 bases in between. The CDR3 is made up of 13 amino acids. CDR1 SEHNR and CDR2 FQNEAQ come from the germline V gene (reference sequence). CDR3 nucleotides: TGTGCCAGCAGCTCACAGGCGAACACTGAAGCTTTCTTT. Its protein is CASSSQANTEAFF.